The 6 T cell receptor beta chains given below trace back to one sample, sequenced in a study of blood T cell repertoires in COVID-19. Libraries were prepared by immunoSEQ multiplex PCR; TCRdb keeps only in-frame clonotypes and omits some of them. The data show roughly 140,000 clones, around 91% seen once. Sample: peripheral blood. These receptors came from a woman aged 55-70 years with active COVID-19.

The rearrangement links TRBV20-1 to TRBJ2-1; 11 bases map to TRBD2. The junction had 5 bases not matched to a gene; V was cut back by 3 bases and J by 10 bases. CDR3 length: 13 amino acids. Germline lookup yields CDR1 DFQATT and CDR2 SNEGSKA (reference sequence). The CDR3 here is CSASLAGGGEQFF. The DNA for the CDR3 is TGCAGTGCTAGTTTAGCGGGAGGGGGGGAGCAGTTCTTC.

The chain is built from TRBV2 and TRBJ2-1; weak D call: TRBD1 (6 bases). Looked up from germline, CDR1 is SNHLY and CDR2 is FYNNEI. V lost 6 bases, J lost 0 bases, and 15 bases lay in between. The CDR3 extends over 16 amino acids. CDR3 loop: CASSNDRRPSYNEQFF. CDR3 DNA: TGTGCCAGCAGCAACGACAGGAGGCCCTCCTACAATGAGCAGTTCTTC.

V is TRBV18 and J is TRBJ1-6; 8 nucleotides align to TRBD1. CDR3 length equals 16 residues. The trim removed 1 base at V and 7 bases at J, leaving 6 bases unmatched. Germline loops: CDR1 KGHSH, CDR2 LQKENI. In DNA form, the CDR3 reads TGTGCCAGCTCACCACTCCTGACAGGGGAGAATTCACCCCTCCACTTT. It codes for CASSPLLTGENSPLHF.

The rearrangement links TRBV7-2 to TRBJ2-1; TRBD2 agrees at 8 bases. V lost 8 bases and J lost 5; bases outside the gene matches: 8. Germline V gives CDR1 SGHTA, CDR2 FQGNSA. There are 14 residues in the CDR3. DNA for the CDR3: TGTGCCAGCGCCCCTATAGCGGGAAACAATGAGCAGTTCTTC. The encoded protein is CASAPIAGNNEQFF. Full variable domain (remainder filled in from reference TRBV7-2 and TRBJ2-1): GAGVSQSPSNKVTEKGKDVELRCDPISGHTALYWYRQSLGQGLEFLIYFQGNSAPDKSGLPSDRFSAERTGGSVSTLTIQRTQQEDSAVYLCASAPIAGNNEQFFGPGTRLTVL.

This clone was observed at least ten times. In nucleotides, the CDR3 is TGTGCCAGCAGCCAAGCCGCCGGGACTAGCGGTGGGGATGAGCAGTTCTTC. Its protein product is CASSQAAGTSGGDEQFF. This chain links TRBV4-2 with TRBJ2-1, with 11 bases lining up with TRBD2. The CDR3 length is 17 residues. From germline, CDR1 is LGHNA and CDR2 YNFKEQ. Unmatched junction bases numbered 10, after V lost 1 base and J lost 8 bases.

The V and J genes are TRBV7-2 and TRBJ2-2; 9 bases fit TRBD2. The CDR3 has 15 amino acids. V dropped 5 bases and J dropped 4; count of bases not matched to a gene: 5. Germline CDR1 reads SGHTA; CDR2 reads FQGNSA. The CDR3, as DNA: TGTGCCAGCAGCGTGGGACTAGCAGGCACCGGGGAGCTGTTTTTT. Protein: CASSVGLAGTGELFF.